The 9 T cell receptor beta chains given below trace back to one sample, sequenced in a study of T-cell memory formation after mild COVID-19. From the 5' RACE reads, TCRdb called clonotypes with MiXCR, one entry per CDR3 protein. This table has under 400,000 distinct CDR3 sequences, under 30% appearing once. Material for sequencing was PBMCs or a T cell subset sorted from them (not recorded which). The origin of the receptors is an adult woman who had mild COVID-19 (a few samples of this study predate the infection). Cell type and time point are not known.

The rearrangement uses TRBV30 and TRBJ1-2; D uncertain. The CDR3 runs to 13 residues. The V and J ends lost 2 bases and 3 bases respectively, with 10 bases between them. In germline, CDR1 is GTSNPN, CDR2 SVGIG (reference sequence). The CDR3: CAWSFQQYYGYTF. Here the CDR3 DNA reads TGTGCCTGGAGTTTCCAGCAATACTATGGCTACACCTTC.

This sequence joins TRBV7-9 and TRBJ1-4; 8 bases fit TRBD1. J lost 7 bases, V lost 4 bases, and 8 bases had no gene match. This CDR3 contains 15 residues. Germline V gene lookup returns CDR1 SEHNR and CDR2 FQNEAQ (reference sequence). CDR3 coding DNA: TGTGCCAGCAGCTACGGACAGGGCGGAGTTGAAAAACTGTTTTTT. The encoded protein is CASSYGQGGVEKLFF.

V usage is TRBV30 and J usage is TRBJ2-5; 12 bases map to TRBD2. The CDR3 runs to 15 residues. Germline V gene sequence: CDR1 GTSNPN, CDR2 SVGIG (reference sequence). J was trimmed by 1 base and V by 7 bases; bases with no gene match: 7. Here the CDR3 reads CASRLAGASQETQYF. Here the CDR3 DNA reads TGTGCCTCAAGACTAGCGGGAGCCTCCCAAGAGACCCAGTACTTC. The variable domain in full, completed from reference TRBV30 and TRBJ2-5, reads SQTIHQWPATLVQPVGSPLSLECTVEGTSNPNLYWYRQAAGRGLQLLFYSVGIGQISSEVPQNLSASRPQDRQFILSSKKLLLSDSGFYLCASRLAGASQETQYFGPGTRLLVL.

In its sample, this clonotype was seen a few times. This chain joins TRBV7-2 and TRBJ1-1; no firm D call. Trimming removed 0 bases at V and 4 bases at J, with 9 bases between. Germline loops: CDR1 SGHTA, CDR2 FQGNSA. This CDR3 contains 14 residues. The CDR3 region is CASSLAMGGTEAFF. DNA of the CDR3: TGTGCCAGCAGCTTAGCGATGGGAGGCACTGAAGCTTTCTTT.

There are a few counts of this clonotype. DNA of the CDR3: TGTGCGACAGGCCAGGGGAGCGAGCAGTACTTC. The encoded protein is CATGQGSEQYF. The chain recombines TRBV6-2 or TRBV6-3 with TRBJ2-7, with a weak D call TRBD1 (6 bases). Germline CDR1 reads MNHEY; CDR2 reads SVGEGT. CDR3 length: 11 residues.

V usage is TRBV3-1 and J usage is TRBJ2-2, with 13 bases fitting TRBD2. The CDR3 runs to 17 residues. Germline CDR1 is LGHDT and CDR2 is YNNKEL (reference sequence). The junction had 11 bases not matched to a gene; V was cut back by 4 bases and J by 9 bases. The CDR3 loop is CASSLTGLAGVVRELFF. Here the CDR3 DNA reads TGTGCCAGCAGCCTCACAGGACTAGCGGGAGTGGTCCGGGAGCTGTTTTTT.

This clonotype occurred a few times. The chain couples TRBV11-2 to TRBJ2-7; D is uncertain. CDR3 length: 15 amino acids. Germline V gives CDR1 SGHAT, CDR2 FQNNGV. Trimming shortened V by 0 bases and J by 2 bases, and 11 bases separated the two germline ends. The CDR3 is CASSLDRWRTYEQYF. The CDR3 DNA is TGTGCCAGCAGCTTAGATCGTTGGAGAACCTACGAGCAGTACTTC.

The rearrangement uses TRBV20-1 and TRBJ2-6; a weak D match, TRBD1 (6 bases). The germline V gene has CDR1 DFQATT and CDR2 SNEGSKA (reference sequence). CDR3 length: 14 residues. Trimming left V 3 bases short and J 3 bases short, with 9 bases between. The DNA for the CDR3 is TGCAGTGCTAGCAGGGGTAATGGGGCCAACGTCCTGACTTTC. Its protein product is CSASRGNGANVLTF.

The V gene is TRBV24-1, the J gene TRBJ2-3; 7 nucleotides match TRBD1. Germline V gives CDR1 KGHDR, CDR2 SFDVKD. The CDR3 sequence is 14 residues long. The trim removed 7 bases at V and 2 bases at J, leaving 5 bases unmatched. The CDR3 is CATRETGDTDTQYF. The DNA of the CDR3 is TGTGCCACCAGAGAAACAGGGGACACAGATACGCAGTATTTT.